A single sample is the source of the 7 T cell receptor beta chains below, sequenced in a study of blood T cell repertoires in COVID-19. Using immunoSEQ multiplex PCR, the repertoire was profiled, and TCRdb retains in-frame clones only, with some absent. In the table there are about 470,000 clones, roughly 87% of which are singletons. The sequencing input was PBMCs or T cells enriched from blood (not recorded which). The receptors derive from a woman between 18 and 29 years old who had recovered from COVID-19.

The chain is built from TRBV5-8 and TRBJ1-2; D is undetermined. In germline, CDR1 is SGHTS, CDR2 YDEGEE. V was cut by 3 bases and J by 0 bases, with 9 bases left in between. This CDR3 region has 14 residues. In nucleotides, the CDR3 is TGTGCCAGCAGCTCCTGGCCCACTAACTATGGCTACACCTTC. This translates into CASSSWPTNYGYTF.

This sequence joins TRBV10-3 and TRBJ2-2, with a weak D call TRBD1 (5 bases). CDR1 and CDR2 (germline): ENHRY, SYGVKD. This CDR3 contains 14 residues. Trimming removed 11 bases at V and 1 base at J, with 14 bases between. The CDR3 bases are TGTGCCTCCCGGCTCGACAGGAACACCGGGGAGCTGTTTTTT. It translates to CASRLDRNTGELFF.

This chain links TRBV30 with TRBJ2-3; 7 bases map to TRBD1. The CDR3 consists of 14 residues. The germline V gene encodes CDR1 GTSNPN and CDR2 SVGIG (reference sequence). V was pared by 6 bases and J by 1 base, with 7 bases of the junction left unmatched. CDR3: CACRQGWGTDTQYF. The CDR3 DNA reads TGTGCCTGTCGACAGGGCTGGGGCACAGATACGCAGTATTTT. Based on the CDR3 plus reference TRBV30 and TRBJ2-3, the full variable domain is SQTIHQWPATLVQPVGSPLSLECTVEGTSNPNLYWYRQAAGRGLQLLFYSVGIGQISSEVPQNLSASRPQDRQFILSSKKLLLSDSGFYLCACRQGWGTDTQYFGPGTRLTVL.

The V and J genes are TRBV6-5 and TRBJ1-5; maybe TRBD1 (6 bases). Deletions cut 5 bases from V and 2 bases from J, with 13 bases between. The germline gives CDR1 MNHEY, CDR2 SVGAGI. The length of the CDR3 is 15 residues. CDR3 residues: CASSRGTSGNQPQHF. As DNA, the CDR3 is TGTGCCAGCAGTAGGGGGACGAGCGGCAATCAGCCCCAGCATTTT.

With regard to this clone: Other DNA sequences of this sample code for an identical CDR3. The chain combines TRBV5-1 with TRBJ1-1, with TRBD1 identical over 8 bases. From germline, CDR1 is SGHRS and CDR2 YFSETQ. Germline trimming cut 4 bases from V and 8 bases from J; bases unmatched to any gene: 4. This CDR3 has 12 amino acids. CDR3 protein: CASSLGDREAFF. The CDR3 nucleotides are TGCGCCAGCAGCCTTGGGGACAGGGAAGCTTTCTTT.

The V and J genes are TRBV7-9 and TRBJ1-3; perhaps TRBD1 as D (5 bases). Trimming left V 3 bases short and J 2 bases short, with 14 bases between. The CDR3 covers 16 residues. Germline loops: CDR1 SEHNR, CDR2 FQNEAQ (reference sequence). The chain's CDR3 is CASSFERVTAGNTIYF. CDR3 nucleotide sequence: TGTGCCAGCAGCTTCGAGAGAGTGACAGCTGGAAACACCATATATTTT.

The V call is TRBV6-5, the J call TRBJ1-2, with D perhaps TRBD1 (5 bases). CDR1 is MNHEY and CDR2 is SVGAGI in the germline V gene. V gave up 7 bases and J gave up 0 bases, with 15 bases separating them. The CDR3 has 15 residues. CDR3 sequence: CASTPRGASNYGYTF. For the CDR3, the DNA is TGTGCCAGCACCCCTCGCGGGGCGTCTAACTATGGCTACACCTTC.